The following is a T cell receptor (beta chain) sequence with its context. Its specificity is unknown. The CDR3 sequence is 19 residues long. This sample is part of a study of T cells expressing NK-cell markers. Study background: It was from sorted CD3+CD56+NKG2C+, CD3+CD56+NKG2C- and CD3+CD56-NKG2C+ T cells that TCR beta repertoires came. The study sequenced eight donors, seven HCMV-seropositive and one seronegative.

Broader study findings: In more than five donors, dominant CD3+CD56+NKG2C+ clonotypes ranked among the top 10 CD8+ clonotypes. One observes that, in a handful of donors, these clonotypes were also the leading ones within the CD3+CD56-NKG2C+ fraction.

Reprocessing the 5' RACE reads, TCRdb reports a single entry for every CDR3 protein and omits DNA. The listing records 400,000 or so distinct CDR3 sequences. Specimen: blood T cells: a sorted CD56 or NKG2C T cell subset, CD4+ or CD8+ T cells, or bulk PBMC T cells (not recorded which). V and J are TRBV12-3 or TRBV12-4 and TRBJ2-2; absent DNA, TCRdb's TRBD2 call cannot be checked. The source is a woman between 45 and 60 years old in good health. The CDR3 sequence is CASIPTGTSGRPNTGELFF.